The 18 T cell receptor beta chains listed next were all sequenced from one sample in a study of cytomegalovirus exposure and HLA in healthy donors. Produced via immunoSEQ multiplex PCR; TCRdb's table is partial and in-frame only. This table has some 260,000 clones, more than 75% appearing once. The sequencing sample was made of PBMCs. The receptors were gathered from a man younger than 35 in good health and CMV-seropositive.

This chain uses TRBV6-1 with TRBJ2-5; no reliable D call. V gave up 4 bases and J gave up 6 bases, with 6 bases separating them. There are 11 residues in the CDR3. From germline, CDR1 is MNHNS and CDR2 SASEGT. The CDR3 region has the DNA TGTGCCAGCAGTGTTATCAAGACCCAGTACTTC. Translated, it gives CASSVIKTQYF.

The chain links TRBV28 to TRBJ1-2; a possible D gene is TRBD1 (5 bases). V shed 7 bases and J shed 2 bases, with 14 bases lying between them. Looked up from germline, CDR1 is MDHEN and CDR2 is SYDVKM. This CDR3 is 14 amino acids long. The CDR3 is CASTPGGMNYGYTF. In DNA, the CDR3 is TGTGCCAGCACCCCCGGGGGGATGAACTATGGCTACACCTTC.

This chain connects TRBV6-5 to TRBJ1-1; tentative D call: TRBD1 (5 bases). Germline V gives CDR1 MNHEY, CDR2 SVGAGI. V lost 0 bases to trimming and J lost 5 bases, with 10 bases between them. CDR3 length: 14 amino acids. The CDR3 protein is CASSYSGRGTEAFF. In nucleotides, the CDR3 is TGTGCCAGCAGTTACTCAGGGCGGGGGACTGAAGCTTTCTTT.

This rearrangement joins TRBV15 to TRBJ1-4; 8 nucleotides line up with TRBD1. The CDR3 totals 15 residues. V dropped 1 base and J dropped 6; count of bases not matched to a gene: 4. Germline V gene lookup returns CDR1 LNHNV and CDR2 YYDKDF (reference sequence). The CDR3, as DNA: TGTGCCACCAGCAGAGCTGGACAGGGCGATGAAAAACTGTTTTTT. Protein product: CATSRAGQGDEKLFF.

The V call is TRBV27, the J call TRBJ2-1; unclear D gene. The CDR3 spans 13 residues. The V gene lost 2 bases and the J gene lost 5 bases, with 7 bases spanning the gap. Germline V gives CDR1 MNHEY, CDR2 SMNVEV (reference sequence). CDR3 nucleotide sequence: TGTGCCAGCAGTTTAAGTTTGGACAATGAGCAGTTCTTC. Translated, it gives CASSLSLDNEQFF.

In regard to this clone: Other nucleotide sequences from this sample produce the same CDR3. The chain carries TRBV5-1 and TRBJ2-7; D remains ambiguous. The CDR3 sequence is 12 residues long. Germline V gene data show CDR1 as SGHRS and CDR2 as YFSETQ. The V gene lost 0 bases and the J gene lost 6 bases, with 7 bases spanning the gap. The CDR3, as DNA: TGCGCCAGCAGCTTGGGTGGCGGCGAGCAGTACTTC. Its protein product is CASSLGGGEQYF.

The rearrangement joins TRBV27 to TRBJ2-6, with D hard to call. Deletions cut 5 bases from V and 0 bases from J, with 5 bases between. Germline V gene sequence: CDR1 MNHEY, CDR2 SMNVEV (reference sequence). The CDR3 totals 14 residues. CDR3 coding DNA: TGTGCCAGCAGTAAGTCCTCTGGGGCCAACGTCCTGACTTTC. It specifies CASSKSSGANVLTF. The entire variable domain, with the rest obtained from reference TRBV27 and TRBJ2-6, is as follows: EAQVTQNPRYLITVTGKKLTVTCSQNMNHEYMSWYRQDPGLGLRQIYYSMNVEVTDKGDVPEGYKVSRKEKRNFPLILESPSPNQTSLYFCASSKSSGANVLTFGAGSRLTVL.

The chain combines TRBV29-1 with TRBJ1-2; TRBD1 is a possible D gene (5 bases). CDR1 is SQVTM and CDR2 is ANQGSEA in the germline V gene. Trimming removed 7 bases from V and 8 bases from J, with 11 bases in between. This CDR3 spans 10 amino acids. CDR3 in amino acids: CSARGVGYTF. CDR3 DNA sequence: TGCAGCGCAAGGGGTGTCGGCTACACCTTC.

V usage is TRBV11-2 and J usage is TRBJ2-7; no clear D. This CDR3 region has 13 residues. V was trimmed by 5 bases and J by 10 bases, leaving 18 bases between them. From germline, CDR1 is SGHAT and CDR2 FQNNGV. CDR3 residues: CASSPSLGSEQYF. CDR3 DNA: TGTGCCAGCAGCCCCTCGCTAGGGTCGGAACAGTACTTC.

The rearrangement links TRBV6-6 to TRBJ1-5; TRBD1 matches 7 bases. The J segment lost 0 bases and the V segment lost 6 bases, leaving 8 bases of the junction unmatched. The CDR3 is made up of 16 amino acids. From germline, CDR1 is MNHNY and CDR2 SVGAGI (reference sequence). CDR3 sequence: CASRHRGPYSNQPQHF. For the CDR3, the DNA is TGTGCCAGCAGACACAGGGGCCCCTATAGCAATCAGCCCCAGCATTTT.

This chain uses TRBV5-8 with TRBJ2-7; 7 nucleotides match TRBD2. V lost 4 bases, J lost 0 bases, and 7 bases stayed unmatched. Germline CDR1 reads SGHTS; CDR2 reads YDEGEE. CDR3 length: 15 residues. The CDR3 DNA reads TGTGCCAGCAGCGACCCTAGGGACTACTCCTACGAGCAGTACTTC. Protein: CASSDPRDYSYEQYF.

Turning to this clone: One end of the junction does not line up with germline, which may come from a read error. The genes are TRBV30 and TRBJ2-7, with D perhaps assigned TRBD1 or TRBD2 (5 bases each). Germline V gene lookup returns CDR1 GTSNPN and CDR2 SVGIG (reference sequence). The CDR3 contains 16 residues. CDR3 nucleotides: TGTGCCTCGGCAAACAGAGAGAGGGGCCCCCCCTACGGGCAGTACTTC. It specifies CASANRERGPPYGQYF.

This clone has more than one count but fewer than ten. Other DNA sequences in the sample encode the same CDR3. The chain uses TRBV5-1 and TRBJ1-2, with D unresolved. V was pared by 0 bases and J by 1 base, with 7 bases between. This CDR3 region has 14 residues. Germline V gene data show CDR1 as SGHRS and CDR2 as YFSETQ. CDR3 in DNA: TGCGCCAGCAGCTTGGCCACGGGTAACTATGGCTACACCTTC. This sequence encodes CASSLATGNYGYTF.

This chain connects TRBV27 to TRBJ2-3, with a possible D match to TRBD1 (5 bases). CDR1 and CDR2 from the germline V gene are MNHEY and SMNVEV (reference sequence). CDR3 length equals 13 residues. With 8 bases removed from V and 4 bases from J, the gap between germline ends came to 13 bases. In nucleotides, the CDR3 is TGTGCCAGCCAAAGGCAGGGTCCAGATACGCAGTATTTT. Protein product: CASQRQGPDTQYF.

This clone has just a few counts. This chain connects TRBV11-2 to TRBJ2-5; TRBD2 is a possible D gene (6 bases). The CDR3 spans 14 residues. Trimming left V 5 bases short and J 1 base short, with 11 bases between. The germline V gene has CDR1 SGHAT and CDR2 FQNNGV. The CDR3 is CASSPLGGQETQYF. CDR3 nucleotides: TGTGCCAGCAGCCCTCTCGGGGGCCAAGAGACCCAGTACTTC.

The rearrangement joins TRBV27 to TRBJ2-3; D gene ambiguous. V was pared by 2 bases and J by 3 bases, with 6 bases between. The germline gives CDR1 MNHEY, CDR2 SMNVEV (reference sequence). This CDR3 contains 13 residues. The CDR3 coding sequence is TGTGCCAGCAGTTTAAGGTGGACAGATACGCAGTATTTT. Translating gives CASSLRWTDTQYF.

The rearrangement uses TRBV5-8 and TRBJ1-4; D uncertain. This CDR3 has 15 amino acids. The germline V gene encodes CDR1 SGHTS and CDR2 YDEGEE. With 4 bases removed from V and 10 bases from J, the gap between germline ends came to 20 bases. The CDR3 is CASSITEAGGRKLFF. The CDR3 nucleotides read TGTGCCAGCAGCATCACCGAGGCAGGCGGGCGAAAACTGTTTTTT.

The chain has TRBV27 and TRBJ2-3, with unresolved D. The CDR3 is 15 residues long. Germline V gene data show CDR1 as MNHEY and CDR2 as SMNVEV (reference sequence). V lost 2 bases and J 2 bases, leaving 11 bases between the germline ends. For the CDR3, the DNA is TGTGCCAGCAGTTTAGTTGACCACGCCACAGATACGCAGTATTTT. Translating it yields CASSLVDHATDTQYF.